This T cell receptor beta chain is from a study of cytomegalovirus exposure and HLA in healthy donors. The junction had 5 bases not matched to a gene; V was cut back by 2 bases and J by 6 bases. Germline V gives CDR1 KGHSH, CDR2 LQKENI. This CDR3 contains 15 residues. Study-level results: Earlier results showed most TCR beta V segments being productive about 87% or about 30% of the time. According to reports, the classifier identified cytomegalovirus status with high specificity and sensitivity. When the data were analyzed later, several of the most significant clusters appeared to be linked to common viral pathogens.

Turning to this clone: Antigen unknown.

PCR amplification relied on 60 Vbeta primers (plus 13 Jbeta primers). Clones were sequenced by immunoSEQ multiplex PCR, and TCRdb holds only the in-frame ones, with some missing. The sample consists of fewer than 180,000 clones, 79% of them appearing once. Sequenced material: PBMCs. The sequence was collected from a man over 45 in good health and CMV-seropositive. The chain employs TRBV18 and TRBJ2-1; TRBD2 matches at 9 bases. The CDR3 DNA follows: TGTGCCAGCTCACCAGTGCGGGAGGGTGGCAATGAGCAGTTCTTC. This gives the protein CASSPVREGGNEQFF.